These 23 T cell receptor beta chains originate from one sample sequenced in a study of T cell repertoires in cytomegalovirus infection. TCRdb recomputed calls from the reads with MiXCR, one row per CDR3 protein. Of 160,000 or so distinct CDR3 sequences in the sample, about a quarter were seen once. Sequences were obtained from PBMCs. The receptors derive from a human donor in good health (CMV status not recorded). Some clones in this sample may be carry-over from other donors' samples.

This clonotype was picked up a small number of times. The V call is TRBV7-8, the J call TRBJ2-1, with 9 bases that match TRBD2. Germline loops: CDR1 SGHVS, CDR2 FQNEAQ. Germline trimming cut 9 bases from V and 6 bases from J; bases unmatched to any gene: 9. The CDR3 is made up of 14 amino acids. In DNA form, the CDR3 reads TGTGCCAGTATCGCGGGGGGGGGCTCCAATGAGCAGTTCTTC. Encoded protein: CASIAGGGSNEQFF.

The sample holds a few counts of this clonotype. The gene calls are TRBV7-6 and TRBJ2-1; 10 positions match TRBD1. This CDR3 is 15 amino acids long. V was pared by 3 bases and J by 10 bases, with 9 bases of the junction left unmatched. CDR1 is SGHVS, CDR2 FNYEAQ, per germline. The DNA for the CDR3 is TGTGCCAGCAGCTTTCGGACAGGGGGACTAGGGGAGCAGTTCTTC. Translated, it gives CASSFRTGGLGEQFF.

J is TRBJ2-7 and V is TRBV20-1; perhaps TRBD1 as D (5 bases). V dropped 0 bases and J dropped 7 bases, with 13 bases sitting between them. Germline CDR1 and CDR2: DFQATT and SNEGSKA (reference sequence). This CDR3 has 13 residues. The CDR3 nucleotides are TGCAGTGCTAGAGATAGGGCAGGGCTGGAGCAGTACTTC. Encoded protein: CSARDRAGLEQYF.

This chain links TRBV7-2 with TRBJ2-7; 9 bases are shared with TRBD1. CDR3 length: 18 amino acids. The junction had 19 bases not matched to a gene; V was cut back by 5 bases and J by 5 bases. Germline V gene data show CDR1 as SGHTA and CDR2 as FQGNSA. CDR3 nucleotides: TGTGCCAGCAGCCCCGGCCTACCCGGGACAGGGCCCGGGAACGAGCAGTACTTC. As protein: CASSPGLPGTGPGNEQYF. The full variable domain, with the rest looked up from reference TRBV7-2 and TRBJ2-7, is GAGVSQSPSNKVTEKGKDVELRCDPISGHTALYWYRQSLGQGLEFLIYFQGNSAPDKSGLPSDRFSAERTGGSVSTLTIQRTQQEDSAVYLCASSPGLPGTGPGNEQYFGPGTRLTVT.

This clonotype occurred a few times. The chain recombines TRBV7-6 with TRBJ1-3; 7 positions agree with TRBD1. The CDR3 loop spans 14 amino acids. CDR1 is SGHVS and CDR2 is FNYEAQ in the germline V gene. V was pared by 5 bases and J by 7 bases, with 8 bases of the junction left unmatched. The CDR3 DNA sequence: TGTGCCAGCAGCCTAGGGGGACAGCCCAACACCATATATTTT. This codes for CASSLGGQPNTIYF.

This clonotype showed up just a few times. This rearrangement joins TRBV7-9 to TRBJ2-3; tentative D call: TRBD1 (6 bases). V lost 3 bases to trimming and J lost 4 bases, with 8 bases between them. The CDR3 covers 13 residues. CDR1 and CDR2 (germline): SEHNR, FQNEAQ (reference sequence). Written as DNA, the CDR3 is TGTGCCAGCAGCTTTGGGGGCCCAGATACGCAGTATTTT. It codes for CASSFGGPDTQYF.

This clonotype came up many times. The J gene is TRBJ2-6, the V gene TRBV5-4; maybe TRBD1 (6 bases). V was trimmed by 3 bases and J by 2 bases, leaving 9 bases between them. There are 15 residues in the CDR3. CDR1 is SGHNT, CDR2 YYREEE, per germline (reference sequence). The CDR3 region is CASSSAGAGANVLTF. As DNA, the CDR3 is TGTGCCAGCAGCTCCGCAGGGGCTGGGGCCAACGTCCTGACTTTC.

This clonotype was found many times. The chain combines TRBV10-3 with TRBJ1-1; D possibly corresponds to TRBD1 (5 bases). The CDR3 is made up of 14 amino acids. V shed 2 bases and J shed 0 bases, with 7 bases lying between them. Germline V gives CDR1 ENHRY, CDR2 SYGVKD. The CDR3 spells CAISEEGVNTEAFF. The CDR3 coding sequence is TGTGCCATCAGTGAGGAAGGGGTGAACACTGAAGCTTTCTTT.

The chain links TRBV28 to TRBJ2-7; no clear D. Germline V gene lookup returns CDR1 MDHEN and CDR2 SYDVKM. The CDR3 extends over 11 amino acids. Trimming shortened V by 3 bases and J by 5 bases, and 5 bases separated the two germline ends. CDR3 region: CASSFFDEQYF. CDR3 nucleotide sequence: TGTGCCAGCAGTTTTTTTGACGAGCAGTACTTC.

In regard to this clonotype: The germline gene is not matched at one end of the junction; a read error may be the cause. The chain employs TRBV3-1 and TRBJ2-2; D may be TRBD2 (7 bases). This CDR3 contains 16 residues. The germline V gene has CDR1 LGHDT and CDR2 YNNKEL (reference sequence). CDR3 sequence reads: CASSQDGGASTGERFF. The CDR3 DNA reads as TGTGCCAGCAGCCAAGATGGGGGGGCCAGCACCGGGGAGCGGTTTTTT.

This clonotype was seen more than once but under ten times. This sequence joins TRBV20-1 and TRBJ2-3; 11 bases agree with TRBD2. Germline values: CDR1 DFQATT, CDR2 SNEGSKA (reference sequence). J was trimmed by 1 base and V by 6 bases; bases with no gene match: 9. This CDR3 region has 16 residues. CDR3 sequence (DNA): TGCAGTGCCAGCCCTCTAGCGGGGGGCGGCACAGATACGCAGTATTTT. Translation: CSASPLAGGGTDTQYF.

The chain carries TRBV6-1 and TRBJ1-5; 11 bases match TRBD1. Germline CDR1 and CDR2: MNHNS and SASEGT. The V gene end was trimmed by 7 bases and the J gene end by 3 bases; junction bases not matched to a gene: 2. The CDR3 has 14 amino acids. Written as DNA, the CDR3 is TGTGCCAGCAAGGACAGGGGGCCCAATCAGCCCCAGCATTTT. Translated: CASKDRGPNQPQHF.

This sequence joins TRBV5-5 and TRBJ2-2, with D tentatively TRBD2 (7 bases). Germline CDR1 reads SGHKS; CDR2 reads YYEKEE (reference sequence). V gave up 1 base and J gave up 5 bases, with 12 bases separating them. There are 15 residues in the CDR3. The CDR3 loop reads CASSLRGGWTGELFF. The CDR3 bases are TGTGCCAGCAGCTTGCGCGGGGGCTGGACCGGGGAGCTGTTTTTT.

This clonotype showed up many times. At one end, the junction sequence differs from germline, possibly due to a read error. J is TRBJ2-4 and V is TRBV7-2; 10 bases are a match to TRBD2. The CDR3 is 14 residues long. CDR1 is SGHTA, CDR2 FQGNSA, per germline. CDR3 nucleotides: TGTGCCAGCAGCCTAGCGGGAGTTGGAAACATTCAGTACTTC. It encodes CASSLAGVGNIQYF. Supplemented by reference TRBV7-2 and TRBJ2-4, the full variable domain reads GAGVSQSPSNKVTEKGKDVELRCDPISGHTALYWYRQSLGQGLEFLIYFQGNSAPDKSGLPSDRFSAERTGGSVSTLTIQRTQQEDSAVYLCASSLAGVGNIQYFGAGTRLSVL.

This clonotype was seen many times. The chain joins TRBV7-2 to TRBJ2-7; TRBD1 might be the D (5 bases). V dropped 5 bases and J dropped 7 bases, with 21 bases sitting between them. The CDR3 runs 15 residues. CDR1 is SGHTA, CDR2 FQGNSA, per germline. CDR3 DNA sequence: TGTGCCAGCAGCCCTAGTGCAGGGAATAATAGGGAGCAGTACTTC. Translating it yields CASSPSAGNNREQYF. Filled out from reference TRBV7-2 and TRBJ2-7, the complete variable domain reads GAGVSQSPSNKVTEKGKDVELRCDPISGHTALYWYRQSLGQGLEFLIYFQGNSAPDKSGLPSDRFSAERTGGSVSTLTIQRTQQEDSAVYLCASSPSAGNNREQYFGPGTRLTVT.

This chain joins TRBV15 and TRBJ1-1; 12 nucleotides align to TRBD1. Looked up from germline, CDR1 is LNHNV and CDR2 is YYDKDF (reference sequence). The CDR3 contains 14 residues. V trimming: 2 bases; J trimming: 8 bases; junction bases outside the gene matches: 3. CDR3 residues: CATSRRGQGAEAFF. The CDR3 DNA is TGTGCCACCAGCAGAAGGGGACAGGGGGCCGAAGCTTTCTTT.

The CDR3 nucleotides read TGTGCCACCAGTGATATACAGGGGGATCAGCCCCAGCATTTT. Translation gives CATSDIQGDQPQHF. The rearrangement links TRBV24-1 to TRBJ1-5; 8 bases line up with TRBD1. Trimming at V came to 3 bases and at J to 5 bases, leaving 2 bases not matched to a gene. This CDR3 has 14 amino acids. Germline V lookup: CDR1 KGHDR, CDR2 SFDVKD.

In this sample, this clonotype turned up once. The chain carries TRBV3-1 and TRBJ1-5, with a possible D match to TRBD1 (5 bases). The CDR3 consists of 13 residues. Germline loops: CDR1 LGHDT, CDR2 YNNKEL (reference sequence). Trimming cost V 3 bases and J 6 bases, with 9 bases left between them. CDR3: CASSQKRGQPQHF. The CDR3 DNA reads TGTGCCAGCAGCCAGAAGAGGGGTCAGCCCCAGCATTTT. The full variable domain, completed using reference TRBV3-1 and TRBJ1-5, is DTAVSQTPKYLVTQMGNDKSIKCEQNLGHDTMYWYKQDSKKFLKIMFSYNNKELIINETVPNRFSPKSPDKAHLNLHINSLELGDSAVYFCASSQKRGQPQHFGDGTRLSIL.

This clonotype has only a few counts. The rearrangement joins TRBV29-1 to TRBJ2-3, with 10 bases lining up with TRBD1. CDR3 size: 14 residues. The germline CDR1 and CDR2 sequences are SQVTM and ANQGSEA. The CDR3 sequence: CSVIGTGVPDTQYF. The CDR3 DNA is TGCTCCGTTATCGGGACAGGGGTTCCCGATACGCAGTATTTT.

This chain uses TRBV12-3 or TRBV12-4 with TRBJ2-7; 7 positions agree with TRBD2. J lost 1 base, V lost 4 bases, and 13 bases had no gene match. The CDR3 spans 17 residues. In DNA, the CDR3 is TGTGCCAGCAGTTCGCCACTAGCGCCCGGCGGATCCTACGAGCAGTACTTC. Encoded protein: CASSSPLAPGGSYEQYF.

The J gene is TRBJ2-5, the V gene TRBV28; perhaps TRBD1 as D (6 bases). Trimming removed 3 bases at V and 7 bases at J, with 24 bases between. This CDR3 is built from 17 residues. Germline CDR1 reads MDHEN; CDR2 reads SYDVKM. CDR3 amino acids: CASSFQGSQQGKGTQYF. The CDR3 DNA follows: TGTGCCAGCAGTTTTCAGGGGTCCCAACAGGGTAAGGGGACCCAGTACTTC.

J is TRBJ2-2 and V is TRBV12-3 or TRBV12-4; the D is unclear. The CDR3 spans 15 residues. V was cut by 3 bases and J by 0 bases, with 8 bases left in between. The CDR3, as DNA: TGTGCCAGCAGTTTTCACCAGGCGAACACCGGGGAGCTGTTTTTT. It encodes CASSFHQANTGELFF.

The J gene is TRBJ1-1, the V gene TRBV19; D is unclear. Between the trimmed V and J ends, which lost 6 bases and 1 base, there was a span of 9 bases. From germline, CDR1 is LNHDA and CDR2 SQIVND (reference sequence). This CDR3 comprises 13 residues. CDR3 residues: CASRVKANTEAFF. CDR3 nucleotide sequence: TGTGCCAGTAGGGTCAAGGCGAACACTGAAGCTTTCTTT.